The rows below give T cell receptor beta chains drawn from one sample of a study of technical replicates of blood from a few donors. Profiling relied on immunoSEQ multiplex PCR, and the TCRdb table lists in-frame clones only, not all of them. The repertoire has some 96,000 clones, around 95% of them found once; the top ten carry 0.22%. The source material was T cells isolated from PBMCs. Receptor source: a human donor in good health. Each CDR3 is given with its conserved first and last residue. A D gene is named only where the DNA matches it firmly. Clone size is shown for a subset of rows, as once, few, many or a class of expanded clone.

J,size,D,V,CDR3,DNA
TRBJ2-2,.,.,TRBV15,CATRSSTDHVTGELFF,TGTGCCACCAGGAGCTCTACAGATCATGTCACCGGGGAGCTGTTTTTT
TRBJ2-2,.,.,TRBV28,CASSPGAGELFF,TGTGCCAGCAGTCCCGGGGCCGGGGAGCTGTTTTTT
TRBJ1-1,.,.,TRBV12-5,CASGLGTTEAFF,TGTGCTAGTGGTTTGGGTACTACTGAAGCTTTCTTT
TRBJ2-7,.,TRBD1,TRBV29-1,CSVDGQGNYEQYF,TGCAGCGTTGACGGACAGGGGAACTACGAGCAGTACTTC
TRBJ2-7,.,.,TRBV5-1,CASAGGLVGYEQYF,TGCGCCAGCGCTGGAGGACTGGTGGGGTACGAGCAGTACTTC
TRBJ2-3,.,.,TRBV10-2,CASSESGRTDTQYF,TGCGCCAGCAGTGAGTCGGGCCGCACAGATACGCAGTATTTT
TRBJ2-3,.,.,TRBV14,CASSQEWAGSTDTQYF,TGTGCCAGCAGCCAAGAATGGGCGGGGAGCACAGATACGCAGTATTTT
TRBJ1-1,.,TRBD1,TRBV7-3,CASSPDRGGTEAFF,TGTGCCAGCAGCCCGGACAGGGGTGGCACTGAAGCTTTCTTT
TRBJ1-1,.,TRBD1,TRBV7-3,CASSPQTGDEAFF,TGTGCCAGCAGCCCCCAGACAGGGGATGAAGCTTTCTTT
TRBJ1-2,.,.,TRBV28,CASSPTHYGYTF,TGTGCCAGCAGTCCAACACACTATGGCTACACCTTC
TRBJ2-7,.,TRBD1,TRBV6-1,CASSDLWGQGFYEQYF,TGTGCCAGCAGTGACTTATGGGGACAGGGCTTCTACGAGCAGTACTTC
TRBJ2-3,.,.,TRBV2,CASSEAAGYTFTDTQYF,TGTGCCAGCAGTGAAGCCGCCGGGTACACTTTCACAGATACGCAGTATTTT
TRBJ2-1,.,TRBD1,TRBV25-1,CASRPGQGADNEQFF,TGTGCCAGCAGGCCGGGACAGGGGGCCGACAATGAGCAGTTCTTC
TRBJ2-1,.,.,TRBV10-3,CAISDTDPYNEQFF,TGTGCCATCAGTGATACAGACCCTTACAATGAGCAGTTCTTC
TRBJ1-1,.,TRBD1,TRBV11-3,CASSLVSGGSEAFF,TGTGCCAGCAGCTTAGTTTCAGGGGGCTCTGAAGCTTTCTTT
TRBJ2-1,once,TRBD1,TRBV27,CASSLGTAYNEQFF,TGTGCCAGCAGTCTGGGGACAGCCTACAATGAGCAGTTCTTC
TRBJ2-1,.,TRBD2,TRBV2,CASSEAPGLAGVDEQFF,TGTGCCAGCAGTGAAGCGCCCGGACTAGCGGGAGTTGACGAGCAGTTCTTC
TRBJ1-5,.,TRBD1,TRBV2,CASTGQGFFGQPQHF,TGTGCCAGTACGGGACAGGGTTTTTTTGGTCAGCCCCAGCATTTT
TRBJ2-7,.,.,TRBV25-1,CASSDPGLNEQYF,TGTGCCAGCAGTGACCCGGGACTCAACGAGCAGTACTTC
TRBJ1-5,.,.,TRBV10-3,CAISARGTVNQPQHF,TGTGCCATCAGTGCGAGGGGGACGGTCAATCAGCCCCAGCATTTT
TRBJ1-5,.,TRBD1,TRBV10-2,CASSELTGWNQPQHF,TGCGCCAGCAGCGAGTTGACAGGGTGGAATCAGCCCCAGCATTTT
TRBJ2-1,.,TRBD2,TRBV9,CASSPRTSGTNEQFF,TGTGCCAGCAGCCCTCGGACTAGCGGGACCAATGAGCAGTTCTTC
TRBJ2-4,.,TRBD1,TRBV4-1,CASSHRPGTVKSKNIQYF,TGCGCCAGCAGCCACCGACCCGGGACAGTCAAGTCGAAAAACATTCAGTACTTC
TRBJ2-7,many,.,TRBV11-2,CASSLALEYEQYF,TGTGCCAGCAGCTTAGCGTTAGAATACGAGCAGTACTTC